This T cell receptor (beta chain) comes out of a study of blood T cell repertoires in COVID-19. Using immunoSEQ multiplex PCR, the repertoire was profiled, and TCRdb retains in-frame clones only, with some absent. Of about 75,000 clones in the sample, roughly 87% are singletons; the top ten hold roughly 6.1%. The CDR3 has 15 residues. Germline values: CDR1 LNHDA, CDR2 SQIVND (reference sequence). V dropped 3 bases and J dropped 1 base, with 7 bases sitting between them. J is TRBJ2-6 and V is TRBV19; D unresolved. Input material: peripheral blood. This TCR was sampled from a woman in her 50s with acute or convalescent COVID-19. CDR3 region: CASSITGSGANVLTF. The CDR3 nucleotides are TGTGCCAGTAGTATTACGGGTTCTGGGGCCAACGTCCTGACTTTC. The full variable domain, in which reference TRBV19 and TRBJ2-6 provide the parts outside the CDR3, is DGGITQSPKYLFRKEGQNVTLSCEQNLNHDAMYWYRQDPGQGLRLIYYSQIVNDFQKGDIAEGYSVSREKKESFPLTVTSAQKNPTAFYLCASSITGSGANVLTFGAGSRLTVL.